This TCR beta chain was captured by sequencing in a study of Ad26.COV2.S vaccination and SARS-CoV-2 variants. Overall study: A participant enrolled in the COV1001 Ad26.COV2.S trial arm provided the sample. Ad26.COV2.S was injected intramuscularly once or twice, 56 days apart. Overall study findings and caveats: Estimates derived from TCR breadth and depth analyses may have underestimated total T cell responses. Substantial response breadth was reportedly seen for spike-specific CD8+ and CD4+ T cells after vaccination.

The treatment was: some 20 received Ad26.COV2.S at low or high dose, single or two shots; 5 received placebo; per-sample allocation not given. Sampling occurred on day 63 after the first vaccine or placebo injection. Points on this clone: Its antigen is still unknown.

Sequencing used immunoSEQ multiplex PCR; TCRdb keeps in-frame clones, though not all of them. This table has 360,000 or so clones, around 86% appearing once. This CDR3 is built from 13 residues. The V gene's germline CDR1 is LGHDT and CDR2 YNNKEL (reference sequence). The V gene lost 4 bases and the J gene lost 3 bases, with 9 bases spanning the gap. The rearrangement links TRBV3-1 (or the pseudogene TRBV3-2) to TRBJ1-2; the D is unclear. This clonotype originated in a person aged 18-60 years who received the Ad26.COV2.S COVID-19 vaccine or a placebo. This material consisted of peripheral blood, taken in a trial of Ad26.COV2.S vaccine versus placebo. CDR3 in amino acids: CASSPDGDYGYTF. CDR3 in DNA: TGTGCCAGCAGCCCGGACGGCGACTATGGCTACACCTTC.